These 32 T cell receptor beta chains were sequenced from one sample in a study of Tregs in tolerant kidney transplant recipients. Some clones are missing from TCRdb's copy, which holds only in-frame ones; the method was immunoSEQ multiplex PCR. The sample has about 50,000 clones; roughly nine tenths are singletons. Mixed chimerism was transient after nonmyeloablative marrow transplants from related graft donors. Sequences were derived from CD8+ T cells from blood (PBMCs), sampled 12 months after the transplant. The origin of the receptors is a human patient who received a combined kidney and bone marrow transplant. Some T cells may have originated in the graft donor.

V gene TRBV7-2 combines with J gene TRBJ2-7; 7 nucleotides match TRBD2. Germline loops: CDR1 SGHTA, CDR2 FQGNSA. The CDR3 spans 17 residues. The J segment lost 2 bases and the V segment lost 5 bases, leaving 15 bases of the junction unmatched. The DNA of the CDR3 is TGTGCCAGCAGCCAAGGGGCCCTATACGGGAGGACCTACGAGCAGTACTTC. Amino acids: CASSQGALYGRTYEQYF. The full variable domain, in which reference TRBV7-2 and TRBJ2-7 provide the parts outside the CDR3, is GAGVSQSPSNKVTEKGKDVELRCDPISGHTALYWYRQSLGQGLEFLIYFQGNSAPDKSGLPSDRFSAERTGGSVSTLTIQRTQQEDSAVYLCASSQGALYGRTYEQYFGPGTRLTVT.

The rearrangement links TRBV25-1 to TRBJ2-7, with a possible D match to TRBD1 (5 bases). V was trimmed by 11 bases and J by 0 bases, leaving 26 bases between them. The germline gives CDR1 MGHDK, CDR2 SYGVNS. The CDR3 extends over 17 amino acids. In nucleotides, the CDR3 is TGTGCCCGCCGGAAGGGGCTAAGCTTTCCTTTCTCCTACGAGCAGTACTTC. This encodes CARRKGLSFPFSYEQYF.

The chain recombines TRBV7-9 with TRBJ2-7; the D gene is possibly TRBD2 (6 bases). The CDR3 sequence is 14 residues long. V lost 4 bases and J lost 2, with 12 bases in between. Germline V gene sequence: CDR1 SEHNR, CDR2 FQNEAQ (reference sequence). CDR3 sequence (DNA): TGTGCCAGCAGCTCGGACCTAGCGACCTACGAGCAGTACTTC. Its translation is CASSSDLATYEQYF.

The V and J genes are TRBV6-4 and TRBJ1-5; a weak D match, TRBD1 (6 bases). Germline loops: CDR1 MRHNA, CDR2 SNTAGT. V was cut by 2 bases and J by 0 bases, with 14 bases left in between. CDR3 length equals 17 residues. The CDR3 sequence is CASSDPKTGCSNQPQHF. DNA for the CDR3: TGTGCCAGCAGTGACCCAAAAACAGGGTGTAGCAATCAGCCCCAGCATTTT.

The CDR3 coding sequence is TGTGCCACCAACCAGGGGAACTATGGCTACACCTTC. Amino acids: CATNQGNYGYTF. The genes are TRBV6-1 and TRBJ1-2, with D possibly matching TRBD1 (6 bases). This CDR3 contains 12 residues. With 10 bases removed from V and 2 bases from J, the gap between germline ends came to 11 bases. Germline CDR1 reads MNHNS; CDR2 reads SASEGT.

The chain links TRBV6-5 to TRBJ1-1, with a weak D call TRBD1 (6 bases). Looked up from germline, CDR1 is MNHEY and CDR2 is SVGAGI. The CDR3 spans 13 residues. Trimming took off 5 bases at V and 5 bases at J, with 12 bases between the two ends. In DNA, the CDR3 is TGTGCCAGCAGTGGGGGACATTTGACTGAAGCTTTCTTT. This translates into CASSGGHLTEAFF.

The chain employs TRBV11-3 and TRBJ2-5, with 10 bases lining up with TRBD2. The CDR3 runs 19 residues. In germline, CDR1 is SGHNT, CDR2 YENEEA. With V trimmed by 0 bases and J by 1 base, 11 bases remained unmatched. The CDR3 here is CASSLEPPRLAGPQETQYF. CDR3 DNA sequence: TGTGCCAGCAGCTTAGAACCTCCTAGACTAGCGGGCCCCCAAGAGACCCAGTACTTC. Full variable domain (missing parts from reference TRBV11-3 and TRBJ2-5): EAGVVQSPRYKIIEKKQPVAFWCNPISGHNTLYWYLQNLGQGPELLIRYENEEAVDDSQLPKDRFSAERLKGVDSTLKIQPAELGDSAVYLCASSLEPPRLAGPQETQYFGPGTRLLVL.

The chain is built from TRBV19 and TRBJ2-1; 11 bases are shared with TRBD2. J was trimmed by 0 bases and V by 5 bases; bases with no gene match: 3. This CDR3 is 16 amino acids long. Germline V CDR1 and CDR2: LNHDA, SQIVND (reference sequence). The CDR3 region is CASSSGLADSYNEQFF. CDR3 DNA: TGTGCCAGTAGTTCGGGACTAGCGGACTCCTACAATGAGCAGTTCTTC.

The gene calls are TRBV19 and TRBJ2-1; perhaps TRBD2 as D (5 bases). CDR1 and CDR2 from the germline V gene are LNHDA and SQIVND (reference sequence). The CDR3 is 14 amino acids. Trimming stripped 5 bases from V and 9 bases from J, with 17 bases between. CDR3 bases: TGTGCCAGTAGTTCACGGGGTAATGTTATTGAGCAGTTCTTC. Translation gives CASSSRGNVIEQFF.

The rearrangement joins TRBV19 to TRBJ1-1; TRBD1 is a possible D gene (6 bases). The germline CDR1 and CDR2 sequences are LNHDA and SQIVND (reference sequence). This CDR3 has 14 residues. V was shortened by 3 bases and J by 6 bases, with 14 bases between the two germline ends. This CDR3 reads CASSISGELPEAFF. CDR3 nucleotide sequence: TGTGCCAGTAGTATCTCAGGGGAACTACCTGAAGCTTTCTTT.

This clone has just one count. V usage is TRBV10-3 and J usage is TRBJ2-1, with TRBD2 matching 8 bases. Germline V lookup: CDR1 ENHRY, CDR2 SYGVKD. The J segment lost 6 bases and the V segment lost 7 bases, leaving 5 bases of the junction unmatched. The CDR3 is 13 amino acids. The CDR3 spells CAITGLVSNEQFF. The CDR3 DNA is TGTGCCATCACGGGACTAGTTTCCAATGAGCAGTTCTTC.

V and J are TRBV7-9 and TRBJ1-2; a weak D match, TRBD1 (6 bases). This CDR3 has 15 residues. Between the trimmed V and J ends, which lost 4 bases and 2 bases, there was a span of 14 bases. Germline loops: CDR1 SEHNR, CDR2 FQNEAQ (reference sequence). CDR3 amino acids: CASSSLAGGNYGYTF. For the CDR3, the DNA is TGTGCCAGCAGCTCCCTTGCGGGGGGCAACTATGGCTACACCTTC.

V usage is TRBV11-2 and J usage is TRBJ2-7, with D perhaps TRBD1 (6 bases). The CDR3 length is 14 residues. V was shortened by 5 bases and J by 3 bases, with 14 bases between the two germline ends. Germline V CDR1 and CDR2: SGHAT, FQNNGV. The CDR3 is CASSRYGQLYEQYF. CDR3 bases: TGTGCCAGCAGCCGGTATGGACAGCTCTACGAGCAGTACTTC.

The rearrangement uses TRBV27 and TRBJ2-7, with TRBD2 as a possible D gene (6 bases). Trimming left V 4 bases short and J 2 bases short, with 12 bases between. The CDR3 totals 14 residues. Germline CDR1 MNHEY, CDR2 SMNVEV (reference sequence). CDR3 amino acids: CASSWSGETYEQYF. The DNA of the CDR3 is TGTGCCAGCAGTTGGTCGGGAGAAACCTACGAGCAGTACTTC.

CDR3: CASSLEGGIAEQYF. The CDR3 coding sequence is TGTGCCAGCAGCTTAGAGGGCGGGATCGCCGAGCAGTACTTC. The rearrangement joins TRBV11-3 to TRBJ2-7; tentatively, D is TRBD2 (6 bases). Germline V gene lookup returns CDR1 SGHNT and CDR2 YENEEA. CDR3 length equals 14 residues. Trimming pared 0 bases from V and 6 bases from J, leaving 12 bases between.

The rearrangement joins TRBV30 to TRBJ2-6; D ambiguous. V lost 0 bases, J lost 2 bases, and 11 bases lay in between. The CDR3 sequence is 16 residues long. Germline CDR1 is GTSNPN and CDR2 is SVGIG (reference sequence). The chain's CDR3 is CAWSVLEETGANVLTF. CDR3 DNA sequence: TGTGCCTGGAGTGTTCTTGAGGAGACTGGGGCCAACGTCCTGACTTTC.

This clone appeared once. V usage is TRBV7-3 and J usage is TRBJ1-2, with 7 bases that match TRBD1. The CDR3 sequence is 15 residues long. CDR1 and CDR2 from the germline V gene are SGHTA and FQGTGA. V gave up 5 bases and J gave up 0 bases; unmatched junction bases: 6. The CDR3 loop is CASSTQGGPNYGYTF. CDR3 coding DNA: TGTGCCAGCAGCACGCAGGGGGGCCCTAACTATGGCTACACCTTC.

A single count supports this clone. The genes are TRBV7-8 and TRBJ2-3; the D gene is possibly TRBD2 (5 bases). The CDR3 totals 15 residues. CDR1 and CDR2 (germline): SGHVS, FQNEAQ. V was trimmed by 5 bases and J by 6 bases, leaving 18 bases between them. Written as DNA, the CDR3 is TGTGCCAGCAGCATAACTAGATTATTCATGGATACGCAGTATTTT. Residues: CASSITRLFMDTQYF.

V and J are TRBV5-1 and TRBJ1-1; possible D gene TRBD1, 6 bases. Germline CDR1 is SGHRS and CDR2 is YFSETQ. This CDR3 is 15 amino acids long. V lost 4 bases to trimming and J lost 0 bases, with 13 bases between them. The CDR3, as DNA: TGCGCCAGCAGCGCAACCAGGGGAATGAACACTGAAGCTTTCTTT. Its protein is CASSATRGMNTEAFF.

V is TRBV28 and J is TRBJ1-6; no clear D gene. Trimming shortened V by 3 bases and J by 0 bases, and 6 bases separated the two germline ends. This CDR3 has 15 residues. CDR1 and CDR2 from the germline V gene are MDHEN and SYDVKM. CDR3 coding DNA: TGTGCCAGCAGTTTTTTCTTCTCCTATAATTCACCCCTCCACTTT. Translation gives CASSFFFSYNSPLHF.

This chain links TRBV13 with TRBJ2-7, with 13 bases matching TRBD2. J gave up 4 bases and V 5 bases, and 5 bases lay outside the gene matches. Germline CDR1 and CDR2: PRHDT and FYEKMQ (reference sequence). This CDR3 region has 15 residues. CDR3 bases: TGTGCCAGCAGCACGGGGACTAGCGGGAAATACGAGCAGTACTTC. Its protein product is CASSTGTSGKYEQYF. The full variable domain, rest sourced from reference TRBV13 and TRBJ2-7, is AAGVIQSPRHLIKEKRETATLKCYPIPRHDTVYWYQQGPGQDPQFLISFYEKMQSDKGSIPDRFSAQQFSDYHSELNMSSLELGDSALYFCASSTGTSGKYEQYFGPGTRLTVT.

The chain links TRBV7-2 to TRBJ2-1; D is unclear. Deletions cut 6 bases from V and 3 bases from J, with 9 bases between. Germline CDR1 reads SGHTA; CDR2 reads FQGNSA. The CDR3 contains 13 residues. CDR3 in DNA: TGTGCCAGCAGTGAGCCGGGCTACAATGAGCAGTTCTTC. As protein: CASSEPGYNEQFF.

The V gene is TRBV14, the J gene TRBJ2-1, with D possibly being TRBD2 (5 bases). Germline CDR1 and CDR2: SGHDN and FVKESK. V was cut by 4 bases and J by 9 bases, with 13 bases left in between. This CDR3 contains 13 residues. In DNA, the CDR3 is TGTGCCAGCAGCCCCCATCCGGCGGGTGAGCAGTTCTTC. Protein: CASSPHPAGEQFF.

The genes are TRBV7-2 and TRBJ2-7, with 11 bases matching TRBD2. V shed 6 bases and J 5 bases; nucleotides not matched to a gene: 9. Germline assignment: CDR1 SGHTA and CDR2 FQGNSA. The CDR3 runs 15 residues. The chain's CDR3 is CASRPTSGSYHEQYF. Here the CDR3 DNA reads TGTGCCAGCAGGCCTACTAGCGGGAGTTACCACGAGCAGTACTTC.

The rearrangement joins TRBV13 to TRBJ2-7; 9 positions match TRBD2. Germline trimming cut 2 bases from V and 5 bases from J; bases unmatched to any gene: 4. Germline lookup yields CDR1 PRHDT and CDR2 FYEKMQ (reference sequence). This CDR3 is built from 14 residues. CDR3 nucleotide sequence: TGTGCCAGCAGCTTAAGCGGGGGGTCGAACGAGCAGTACTTC. Protein sequence: CASSLSGGSNEQYF. Full variable domain (rest looked up from reference TRBV13 and TRBJ2-7): AAGVIQSPRHLIKEKRETATLKCYPIPRHDTVYWYQQGPGQDPQFLISFYEKMQSDKGSIPDRFSAQQFSDYHSELNMSSLELGDSALYFCASSLSGGSNEQYFGPGTRLTVT.

This sequence joins TRBV7-9 and TRBJ2-1; 12 bases are a match to TRBD2. CDR1 and CDR2 (germline): SEHNR, FQNEAQ (reference sequence). The CDR3 consists of 19 residues. V shed 0 bases and J 0 bases; nucleotides not matched to a gene: 6. The CDR3 region has the DNA TGTGCCAGCAGCTTAGCGCGGGCTAGCGGGAGGGCCTCCTACAATGAGCAGTTCTTC. Protein: CASSLARASGRASYNEQFF.

The chain couples TRBV7-2 to TRBJ1-6; weak D call: TRBD1 (5 bases). Germline assignment: CDR1 SGHTA and CDR2 FQGNSA. The germline V and J ends were trimmed by 2 bases and 10 bases, with 12 bases remaining between them. The CDR3 loop spans 14 amino acids. The CDR3, as DNA: TGTGCCAGCAGCTTAACAGGAGTCGGCTCACCCCTCCACTTT. This gives the protein CASSLTGVGSPLHF.

This chain links TRBV7-9 with TRBJ2-7, with TRBD2 matching 8 bases. The CDR3 length is 13 residues. Germline V gives CDR1 SEHNR, CDR2 FQNEAQ (reference sequence). The ends lost 4 bases at V and 2 bases at J; junction bases unmatched: 1. This CDR3 is CASSWGLAYEQYF. In DNA form, the CDR3 reads TGTGCCAGCAGCTGGGGACTAGCCTACGAGCAGTACTTC.

The chain links TRBV7-2 to TRBJ1-1; 9 bases are shared with TRBD1. The CDR3 is 15 amino acids. CDR1 SGHTA and CDR2 FQGNSA come from the germline V gene. Germline trimming cut 5 bases from V and 6 bases from J; bases unmatched to any gene: 10. CDR3 DNA: TGTGCCAGCAGCCAAGAGGCGGACAGGGGCGCTGAAGCTTTCTTT. Protein: CASSQEADRGAEAFF. Combining the CDR3 with reference TRBV7-2 and TRBJ1-1 gives the whole variable domain GAGVSQSPSNKVTEKGKDVELRCDPISGHTALYWYRQSLGQGLEFLIYFQGNSAPDKSGLPSDRFSAERTGGSVSTLTIQRTQQEDSAVYLCASSQEADRGAEAFFGQGTRLTVV.

This sequence joins TRBV19 and TRBJ2-3; D remains unclear. Looked up from germline, CDR1 is LNHDA and CDR2 is SQIVND (reference sequence). V lost 0 bases and J lost 2, with 9 bases in between. The CDR3 is 15 amino acids. The CDR3 nucleotides read TGTGCCAGTAGTATAGACCCGCACTCCACAGATACGCAGTATTTT. It translates to CASSIDPHSTDTQYF. Full variable domain (remainder filled in from reference TRBV19 and TRBJ2-3): DGGITQSPKYLFRKEGQNVTLSCEQNLNHDAMYWYRQDPGQGLRLIYYSQIVNDFQKGDIAEGYSVSREKKESFPLTVTSAQKNPTAFYLCASSIDPHSTDTQYFGPGTRLTVL.

The chain recombines TRBV4-3 with TRBJ1-2; no definite D call. Germline CDR1 is LGHNA and CDR2 is YSLEER. The CDR3 runs 14 residues. V lost 0 bases and J 6 bases, leaving 11 bases between the germline ends. The CDR3, as DNA: TGCGCCAGCAGCCAAGATAGCGGGAGGGATGGCTACACCTTC. This codes for CASSQDSGRDGYTF.

This clone was seen a single time. This chain links TRBV4-1 with TRBJ2-7; TRBD1 matches 8 bases. Germline CDR1 and CDR2: MGHRA and YSYEKL. The V segment lost 2 bases and the J segment 2 bases; nucleotides outside the gene matches: 5. The CDR3 runs to 15 residues. The CDR3 DNA sequence: TGCGCCAGCAGCCAAAGTCCGGACAGGGCCTACGAGCAGTACTTC. As protein: CASSQSPDRAYEQYF.